Presented here are 11 T cell receptor beta chains from one specimen sequenced in a study of blood T cell repertoires in COVID-19. This table comes from immunoSEQ multiplex PCR, and its TCRdb copy is limited to in-frame clones, with some not included. The sample yields 50,000 to 70,000 clones, 86% seen once. Sequencing was carried out using peripheral blood. The receptor source for this set is a man aged 45-65 years with active COVID-19.

The chain is built from TRBV5-8 and TRBJ2-5; 11 nucleotides agree with TRBD1. The V segment lost 2 bases and the J segment 4 bases; nucleotides outside the gene matches: 7. The CDR3 has 16 residues. The germline CDR1 and CDR2 sequences are SGHTS and YDEGEE. Written as DNA, the CDR3 is TGTGCCAGCAGCTTCGCAGGACAGGGGGCTAGAGAGACCCAGTACTTC. Its protein is CASSFAGQGARETQYF.

The chain employs TRBV30 and TRBJ2-7, with a weak D call TRBD2 (9 bases). Germline V gives CDR1 GTSNPN, CDR2 SVGIG (reference sequence). CDR3 length: 15 residues. The V end lost 4 bases, the J end lost 3 bases, and 19 bases lay between the germline ends. Here the CDR3 reads CAWTQGASGVYEQYV. In nucleotides, the CDR3 is TGTGCCTGGACTCAGGGGGCTAGCGGGGTCTACGAGCAGTACGTC.

This rearrangement joins TRBV6-5 to TRBJ1-2, with a tentative D call TRBD1 (6 bases). CDR3 size: 15 residues. V lost 5 bases to trimming and J lost 0 bases, with 13 bases between them. Germline CDR1 reads MNHEY; CDR2 reads SVGAGI. The CDR3 DNA sequence: TGTGCCAGCAGTACGGGGGGCCGGGCTAACTATGGCTACACCTTC. The encoded protein is CASSTGGRANYGYTF.

The chain uses TRBV21-1 and TRBJ1-2; the table's D call of TRBD1 was not tested on the DNA. TRBV21-1 is a recognized pseudogene. CDR3 length equals 18 residues. The CDR3 sequence is CASSKPPSYGQINYGYTF. Written as DNA, the CDR3 is TGTGCCAGCAGCAAACCGCCATCATACGGACAGATTAACTATGGCTACACCTTC.

The chain carries TRBV7-3 and TRBJ2-1; possible D gene TRBD2, 6 bases. In germline, CDR1 is SGHTA, CDR2 FQGTGA. Trimming removed 3 bases from V and 9 bases from J, with 9 bases in between. CDR3 length equals 12 residues. The chain's CDR3 is CASSFYGGEQFF. DNA of the CDR3: TGTGCCAGCAGCTTTTACGGGGGTGAGCAGTTCTTC.

The chain combines TRBV6-4 with TRBJ2-1, with TRBD2 matching 14 bases. The junction had 0 bases not matched to a gene; V was cut back by 4 bases and J by 7 bases. The CDR3 runs to 14 residues. Germline CDR1 MRHNA, CDR2 SNTAGT. The CDR3 region has the DNA TGTGCCAGCAGTGGACTAGCGGGGGGGAATGAGCAGTTCTTC. It codes for CASSGLAGGNEQFF.

The chain combines TRBV24-1 with TRBJ2-1, with D perhaps TRBD2 (5 bases). Germline loops: CDR1 KGHDR, CDR2 SFDVKD. This CDR3 contains 14 residues. The ends were cut back, 2 bases at V and 9 bases at J, with 13 bases in the middle. CDR3 bases: TGTGCCACCAGTGATTCCGGACTGATGGGTGAGCAGTTCTTC. Protein: CATSDSGLMGEQFF.

The rearrangement joins TRBV6-2 or TRBV6-3 to TRBJ2-3, with D tentatively TRBD2 (5 bases). Deletions cut 6 bases from V and 6 bases from J, with 19 bases between. CDR3 length equals 15 residues. Germline V gene lookup returns CDR1 MNHEY and CDR2 SVGEGT. The CDR3 bases are TGTGCCAGCAGCGAGCGGACGACCCCCCGGGATACGCAGTATTTT. Translating gives CASSERTTPRDTQYF.

The genes are TRBV7-2 and TRBJ1-5; D is perhaps TRBD1 (6 bases). Trimming removed 5 bases at V and 1 base at J, with 15 bases between. CDR3 length: 16 amino acids. Germline V gene lookup returns CDR1 SGHTA and CDR2 FQGNSA. CDR3: CASSPRTVWSNQPQHF. The CDR3 DNA reads TGTGCCAGCAGCCCCCGGACAGTTTGGAGCAATCAGCCCCAGCATTTT.

The J gene is TRBJ1-3, the V gene TRBV5-1; 8 bases line up with TRBD1. V shed 3 bases and J 3 bases; nucleotides not matched to a gene: 5. This CDR3 has 15 amino acids. Germline V gene sequence: CDR1 SGHRS, CDR2 YFSETQ. CDR3 region: CASSWTGISGNTIYF. As DNA, the CDR3 is TGCGCCAGCAGCTGGACAGGGATTAGTGGAAACACCATATATTTT.

The chain combines TRBV27 with TRBJ2-1; no reliable D call. V dropped 7 bases and J dropped 0 bases, with 10 bases sitting between them. Germline V gene sequence: CDR1 MNHEY, CDR2 SMNVEV (reference sequence). The CDR3 is made up of 14 amino acids. The CDR3 DNA follows: TGTGCCAGCACGACAATGGGCTCCTACAATGAGCAGTTCTTC. This gives the protein CASTTMGSYNEQFF.